This T cell receptor beta chain was observed in a study of OX40 agonist ivuxolimab in advanced cancers. The overall study: Every 2 weeks, patients received ivuxolimab intravenously, dosed at 0.01 to 10 mg/kg. There were three patients with partial responses, one having hepatocellular carcinoma and two cutaneous melanoma.

To note about this clone: Its antigen remains unidentified.

General observations from the study: On average, CD8+ T cells had more expanded clones than CD4+.

The repertoire was sequenced with immunoSEQ multiplex PCR; TCRdb's copy has only in-frame clones and lacks some. The sample records some 64,000 clones, 80% to 95% being singletons. This TCR derives from an adult with an advanced solid tumor such as melanoma, head and neck, liver or kidney cancer. The starting material was CD4+ or CD8+ T cells sorted from blood, obtained in a trial of the OX40 agonist ivuxolimab.

For the CDR3, the DNA is TGTGCCAGCAGCTTAGCCGGGACAGGGCAGGAGACCCAGTACTTC. Translated, it gives CASSLAGTGQETQYF. The V and J genes are TRBV7-8 and TRBJ2-5, with 9 positions matching TRBD1. The germline gives CDR1 SGHVS, CDR2 FQNEAQ. V trimming: 0 bases; J trimming: 5 bases; junction bases outside the gene matches: 4. This CDR3 contains 15 residues.